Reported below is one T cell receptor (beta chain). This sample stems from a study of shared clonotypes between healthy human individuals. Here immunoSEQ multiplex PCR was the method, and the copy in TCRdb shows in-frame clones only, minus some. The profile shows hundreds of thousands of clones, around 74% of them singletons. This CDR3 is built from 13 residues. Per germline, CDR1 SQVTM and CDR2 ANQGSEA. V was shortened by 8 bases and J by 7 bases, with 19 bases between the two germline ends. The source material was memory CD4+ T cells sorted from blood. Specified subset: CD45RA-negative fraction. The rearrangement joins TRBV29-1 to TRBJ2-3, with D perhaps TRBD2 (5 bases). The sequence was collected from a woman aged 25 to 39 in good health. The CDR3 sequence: CSSRAIAPNTQYF. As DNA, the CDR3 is TGCAGCTCCCGTGCAATAGCGCCCAATACGCAGTATTTT.